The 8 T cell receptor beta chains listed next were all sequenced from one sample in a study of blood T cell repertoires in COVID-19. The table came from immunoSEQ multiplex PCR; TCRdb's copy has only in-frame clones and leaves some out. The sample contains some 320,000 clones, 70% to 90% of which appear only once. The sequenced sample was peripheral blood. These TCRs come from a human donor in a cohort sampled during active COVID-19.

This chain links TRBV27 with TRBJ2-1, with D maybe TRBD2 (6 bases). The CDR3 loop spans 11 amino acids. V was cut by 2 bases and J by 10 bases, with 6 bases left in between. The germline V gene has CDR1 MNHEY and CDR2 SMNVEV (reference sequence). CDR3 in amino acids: CASSLGREQFF. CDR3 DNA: TGTGCCAGCAGTTTAGGGAGGGAGCAGTTCTTC.

CDR3 protein: CASSQKDNRGEGHTIYF. The CDR3 region has the DNA TGTGCCAGCAGCCAGAAAGACAACAGGGGAGAAGGACACACCATATATTTT. The chain links TRBV4-2 to TRBJ1-3; 7 positions match TRBD1. The CDR3 extends over 17 amino acids. Germline lookup yields CDR1 LGHNA and CDR2 YNFKEQ. Trimming removed 3 bases from V and 8 bases from J; junction bases left unmatched: 16.

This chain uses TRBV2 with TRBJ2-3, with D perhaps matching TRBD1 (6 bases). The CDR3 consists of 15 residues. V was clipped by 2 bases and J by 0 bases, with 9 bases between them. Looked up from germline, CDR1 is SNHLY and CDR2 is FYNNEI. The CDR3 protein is CASSERTGSTDTQYF. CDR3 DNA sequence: TGTGCCAGCAGTGAACGCACAGGGAGCACAGATACGCAGTATTTT.

The CDR3 region has the DNA TGTGCCTGGAGTCCCCGGGATACGCAGTATTTT. Its translation is CAWSPRDTQYF. The rearrangement links TRBV30 to TRBJ2-3, with D hard to call. The CDR3 has 11 residues. Trimming pared 2 bases from V and 6 bases from J, leaving 6 bases between. Germline assignment: CDR1 GTSNPN and CDR2 SVGIG (reference sequence).

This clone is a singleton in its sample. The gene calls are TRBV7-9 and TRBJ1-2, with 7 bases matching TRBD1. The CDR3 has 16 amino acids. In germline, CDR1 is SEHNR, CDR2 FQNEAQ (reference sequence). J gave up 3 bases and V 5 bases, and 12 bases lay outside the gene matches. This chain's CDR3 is CASSARGQTPDYGYTF. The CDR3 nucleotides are TGTGCCAGCAGCGCCCGGGGACAGACCCCGGACTATGGCTACACCTTC.

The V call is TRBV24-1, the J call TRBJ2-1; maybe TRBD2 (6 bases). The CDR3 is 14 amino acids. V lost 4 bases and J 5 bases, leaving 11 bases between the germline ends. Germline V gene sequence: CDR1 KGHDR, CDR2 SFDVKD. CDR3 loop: CATSEYQRDNEQFF. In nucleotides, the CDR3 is TGTGCCACCAGTGAATACCAGCGGGACAATGAGCAGTTCTTC.

The CDR3 region is CASSVGGGVNEKLFF. Written as DNA, the CDR3 is TGTGCCAGCAGCGTAGGCGGGGGGGTTAATGAAAAACTGTTTTTT. The rearrangement links TRBV5-4 to TRBJ1-4; possibly TRBD1 for D (5 bases). CDR3 length: 15 residues. V lost 4 bases and J 4 bases, leaving 14 bases between the germline ends. Germline assignment: CDR1 SGHNT and CDR2 YYREEE (reference sequence).

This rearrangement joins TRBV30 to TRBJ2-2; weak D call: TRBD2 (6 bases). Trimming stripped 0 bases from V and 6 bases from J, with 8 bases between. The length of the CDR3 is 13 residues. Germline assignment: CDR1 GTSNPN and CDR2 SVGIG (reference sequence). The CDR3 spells CAWSVWGAGELFF. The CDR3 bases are TGTGCCTGGAGTGTATGGGGGGCCGGGGAGCTGTTTTTT.